The table lists the clone carrying this T cell receptor beta chain with many counts. This sample is drawn from a study of human T cells and chemical hapten exposure. Trimming pared 2 bases from V and 4 bases from J, leaving 12 bases between. CDR1 is SGHVS and CDR2 is FNYEAQ in the germline V gene. This CDR3 comprises 15 residues. Time point meaning: patch test 2, 6 weeks after DPC sensitization. The treatment was: therapeutic diphenylcyclopropenone sensitization with weekly scalp DPC. Each CDR3 protein is one row after TCRdb ran MiXCR on the RACE reads. The table records nearly 85,000 distinct CDR3 sequences, roughly 12% of them present only once.

The sequence came from a young man with alopecia areata. Some clones in this sample may be carry-over from other donors' samples. The sequenced sample was whole blood, obtained in connection with sensitization to the hapten diphenylcyclopropenone (DPC). The chain uses TRBV7-6 and TRBJ2-1, with D tentatively TRBD1 (6 bases). CDR3: CASSLLGARYNEQFF. The CDR3 bases are TGTGCCAGCAGCTTATTGGGGGCTAGGTACAATGAGCAGTTCTTC.